This T cell receptor (beta chain) was retrieved from a study of T cell responses to AZD1222 COVID-19 vaccine (dated by TCRdb to the early 2020s). A note on the overall study: AZD1222 recipients given second doses at about 4 weeks or at about 12 weeks were pooled, since spike-specific TCR depth and breadth were not found to differ between the two schedules. TCR sequencing covered about 230 trial participants: 200 to 210 given two doses of AZD1222 and approximately 25 given two doses of MenACWY control vaccine. Trial participants were enrolled by age into subgroups of 18-55, 56-69 and 70-plus years, and about 150, 27 and 61 TCR-sequenced participants, respectively, were included in these subgroups.

The CDR3 covers 20 residues, taking in both the cysteine and the phenylalanine. Only CDR3 DNA is held: 60 bases, read in frame from base 1. Per the germline V gene, KGHDR is the CDR1 and SFDVKD is the CDR2. V is trimmed back by 3 bases and J by 2 bases, and the junction contains 13 bases that no gene match accounts for. What the authors observed across the whole study: Because no day 14 peak-response samples were available, repertoires were characterized only after the peak T cell response. A significant rise in spike-specific TCR breadth and depth was observed after two AZD1222 doses relative to day 0 and relative to MenACWY recipients. CD4 TCRs associated with the vaccine covered the entire spike protein, and the dominant responses were in regions 160-218 and 743-854. Conclusions about previously exposed vaccinees are limited, since just a handful of AZD1222 recipients were seropositive for SARS-CoV-2 at baseline. Most participants were white British and females outnumbered males, and the authors suggested that clonal diversity may have been underestimated. Reportedly, close to half of the unique spike-specific TCRs recognized epitopes lying outside the regions that are mutated in the B.1.351 and B.1.1.7 variants. In the small 56-69-year group, the increase in depth fell short of significance, most likely because of low power.

About this clone: It has no known antigen specificity. There are no base qualities to consult, and no much larger clone falls within one base.

What this sample's time point label stands for: baseline before first vaccination. Vaccinee samples came from UK trials COV001 and COV002, including a single-blind randomized controlled phase 2/3 trial of AZD1222 (ChAdOx1 nCoV-19) in healthy adults. For TCRbeta chain sequencing, PBMC samples from trial participants were taken at day 0 and at day 28 after the second dose. The CDR3 regions of human TCRbeta chains were subjected to immunosequencing. Per the source publication's procedure: TCRs in the repertoires were compared against a reference library of SARS-CoV-2-specific TCRs that had been generated with the MIRA antigen-specificity platform. Breadth meant the fraction of unique TCRs that were SARS-CoV-2-associated, whereas depth meant the fraction of total T cells that were SARS-CoV-2-associated. Using the MIRA data, every spike-specific TCR was mapped to the spike region that the TCR reacted to and assigned to either a CD4 or a CD8 class. Log10-transformed breadth and depth values were compared by one-way ANOVA with Sidak's multiple comparisons tests. TCRdb holds this immuneACCESS table with in-frame rearrangements only. Some clones are missing; in checked studies, unresolved V genes explain under half, and the rest has no known cause. The V and J calls and clone size were taken over from that table, and D and trimming were inferred from the DNA. The sample includes around 140,000 clones, with 80% to 90% observed a single time. The top ten clonotypes cover around 5% of the sample.

This material consisted of peripheral blood, taken on day 0 of AZD1222 vaccination. The rearrangement joined TRBV24-1 to TRBJ2-1; TRBD2 lines up with 12 middle nucleotides. The sequence was collected from an adult in good health. The CDR3 here reads CATSDPQGTSGFSTYNEQFF. The base sequence is TGTGCCACCAGTGATCCGCAAGGGACTAGCGGGTTCTCGACCTACAATGAGCAGTTCTTC.